One T cell receptor (beta chain) is described in this entry. Germline CDR1 reads KGHSY; CDR2 reads FQNENV. This CDR3 comprises 12 residues. Trimming took off 0 bases at V and 9 bases at J, with 9 bases between the two ends. These data originate in a study of OX40 agonist ivuxolimab in advanced cancers. TCRdb's copy holds only in-frame clones and misses some; the assay was immunoSEQ multiplex PCR. The data hold 55,000 to 75,000 clones, with 90% to 95% observed a single time. Source: CD4+ or CD8+ T cells sorted from blood, taken in a trial of the OX40 agonist ivuxolimab. The chain links TRBV16 to TRBJ2-7; no clear D. The TCR comes from an adult with an advanced solid tumor such as melanoma, head and neck, liver or kidney cancer. The CDR3: CASSQSHRVQYF. The CDR3 coding sequence is TGTGCCAGCAGCCAATCGCACCGGGTGCAGTACTTC.